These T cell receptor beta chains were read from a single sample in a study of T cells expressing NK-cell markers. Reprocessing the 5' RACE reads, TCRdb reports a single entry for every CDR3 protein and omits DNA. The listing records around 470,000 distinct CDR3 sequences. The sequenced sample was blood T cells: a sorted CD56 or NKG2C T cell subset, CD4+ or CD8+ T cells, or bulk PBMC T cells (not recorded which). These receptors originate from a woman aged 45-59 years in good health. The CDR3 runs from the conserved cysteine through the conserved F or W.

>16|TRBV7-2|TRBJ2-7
CASSPPGLAGSDEQYF
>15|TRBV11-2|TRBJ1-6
CASRRRSSYNSPLHF
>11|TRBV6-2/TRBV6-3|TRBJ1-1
CASRDRTEAFF
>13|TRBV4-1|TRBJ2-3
CASSQDSADTQYF
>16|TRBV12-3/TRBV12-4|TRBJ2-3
CASSPQASGYSYTQYF
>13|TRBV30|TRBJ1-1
CAWSFDRRTEAFF
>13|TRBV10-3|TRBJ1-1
CAIRSGQNTEAFF
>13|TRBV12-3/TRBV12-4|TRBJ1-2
CASSLDGPLGYTF
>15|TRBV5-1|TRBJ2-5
CASSLGSVTQETQYF
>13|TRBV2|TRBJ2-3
CASSGDLPGTQYF
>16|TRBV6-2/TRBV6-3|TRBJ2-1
CASSYAGAGGVNEQFF
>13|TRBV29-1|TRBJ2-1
CSVGRILGDEQFF
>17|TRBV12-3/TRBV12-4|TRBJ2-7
CASRGTLAQDPYGKQYF
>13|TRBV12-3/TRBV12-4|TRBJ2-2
CASSFPGTGELFF
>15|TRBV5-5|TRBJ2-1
CASSLGGSPFNEQFF
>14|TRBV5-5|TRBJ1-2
CASSLSGVNYGYTF